The source of this TCR beta chain is a study of shared T cell receptors in the human thymus. Sequencing used immunoSEQ multiplex PCR; TCRdb keeps in-frame clones, though not all of them. Among about 380,000 clones listed, approximately 95% were seen once. CDR1 MNHEY and CDR2 SMNVEV come from the germline V gene (reference sequence). The V and J ends lost 3 bases and 1 base respectively, with 9 bases between them. CDR3 length: 14 residues. Sequences were obtained from thymocytes. The sequence derives from a human donor. This chain joins TRBV27 and TRBJ1-1, with a weak D call TRBD1 (6 bases). The CDR3 spells CASSFQGQNTEAFF. For the CDR3, the DNA is TGTGCCAGCAGTTTCCAGGGGCAGAACACTGAAGCTTTCTTT.